The rows below give T cell receptor beta chains drawn from one sample of a study of cytomegalovirus exposure and HLA in healthy donors. Produced via immunoSEQ multiplex PCR; TCRdb's table is partial and in-frame only. The sample lists about 130,000 clones, 74% seen once, with more than 3.5% in the top ten. Material: PBMCs. The receptors were sampled from a man aged 40-49 years in good health and CMV-seropositive. Each CDR3 is given with its conserved first and last residue. D genes are given only for firm matches. Clone size is not always given. Where it is, it says once, few, many or a class for expanded clones.

TRBD1 few TRBJ1-2 TRBV4-1 TGCGCCAGCAGCCGGACAGGGAATAACTATGGCTACACCTTC CASSRTGNNYGYTF
- - TRBJ2-2 TRBV28 TGTGCCAGCAGTGCCCTCAGCGGGTTGAACACCGGGGAGCTGTTTTTT CASSALSGLNTGELFF
TRBD1 - TRBJ1-1 TRBV6-5 TGTGCCAGCAGTTTGGAGACAGGGCACACTGAAGCTTTCTTT CASSLETGHTEAFF
TRBD1 once TRBJ2-2 TRBV30 TGTGCCTGGAGCATGGGGACAGGGTTGGCCGGGGAGCTGTTTTTT CAWSMGTGLAGELFF
- - TRBJ1-1 TRBV6-4 TGTGCCAGCAGTCCCAGGCCCTTGGTCACTGAAGCTTTCTTT CASSPRPLVTEAFF
- few TRBJ1-4 TRBV5-1 TGCGCCAGCAGCTTGACGATGCAGGCTAATGAAAAACTGTTTTTT CASSLTMQANEKLFF
- - TRBJ2-7 TRBV4-2 TGTGCCAGCAGCCGAGACGAACAAACATCACAATACGAGCAGTACTTC CASSRDEQTSQYEQYF
- - TRBJ1-2 TRBV16 TGTGCCAGCAGCCAAACCCCCAACGGGGGTGGTCATGGCTACACCTTC CASSQTPNGGGHGYTF
TRBD1 - TRBJ1-2 TRBV6-5 TGTGCCAGCAGTGGGACAGGCAACTACTATGGCTACACCTTC CASSGTGNYYGYTF
TRBD1 - TRBJ2-3 TRBV6-1 TGTGCCAGCACGGGGACAGGGACAGATACGCAGTATTTT CASTGTGTDTQYF
TRBD1 - TRBJ1-2 TRBV6-5 TGTGCCAGCAGTCGGGACAGAACTACGGGCTACACCTTC CASSRDRTTGYTF
- - TRBJ1-5 TRBV27 TGTGCCAGCAGACCGGGACACCTTAGCAATCAGCCCCAGCATTTT CASRPGHLSNQPQHF
TRBD2 - TRBJ2-7 TRBV5-4 TGTGCCAGCAGCGGGGGGGGACGGGTAAGCTCCTACGAGCAGTACTTC CASSGGGRVSSYEQYF
- - TRBJ1-5 TRBV7-2 TGTGCCAGCAACCGGGAAGCGAGCAATCAGCCCCAGCATTTT CASNREASNQPQHF
- - TRBJ1-1 TRBV5-8 TGTGCCAGCAGCTTCGGAGGGACGAACACTGAAGCTTTCTTT CASSFGGTNTEAFF
TRBD1 - TRBJ1-2 TRBV11-2 TGTGCCAGCAGCTGGGGACAGGGGTATGGCTACACCTTC CASSWGQGYGYTF
TRBD1 once TRBJ1-5 TRBV19 TGTGCCAGTACCTCACTCCGGGACAGCGGCTCTCGCAATCAGCCCCAGCATTTT CASTSLRDSGSRNQPQHF
TRBD2 - TRBJ2-5 TRBV19 TGTGCCAGTAGTGGGCGGGGGGGCTGGGAGACCCAGTACTTC CASSGRGGWETQYF
TRBD1 - TRBJ2-7 TRBV5-1 TGCGCCAGCAGCTCGACAGGGGTCTACGAGCAGTACTTC CASSSTGVYEQYF
TRBD1 - TRBJ2-7 TRBV25-1 TGTGCCAGCAGTGAACTTGAGACAGGGGGCGAGCAGTACTTC CASSELETGGEQYF
TRBD2 - TRBJ2-7 TRBV9 TGTGCCAGCAGCCCACAACTAGCGGGGGGCTCCTACGAGCAGTACTTC CASSPQLAGGSYEQYF
TRBD1 - TRBJ1-2 TRBV25-1 TGTGCCAGCAGGGGAGTCGGGACAGGTTCCCAAATTGGCTACACCTTC CASRGVGTGSQIGYTF
- - TRBJ1-2 TRBV28 TGTGCCAGCAGTTTAAGGGGGACGTACTATGGCTACACCTTC CASSLRGTYYGYTF
- - TRBJ1-1 TRBV6-1 TGTGCCAGCAGTGAAAAGGGAATAGGGGCGAAAAAAACTGAAGCTTTCTTT CASSEKGIGAKKTEAFF
TRBD1 - TRBJ2-5 TRBV10-2 TGCGCCAGCAGCGCCCCGGGACAGGGGAGGGAGACCCAGTACTTC CASSAPGQGRETQYF
TRBD2 - TRBJ2-4 TRBV7-9 TGTGCCAGCAGCTTCAGACTAGCGGGGGGGACCCCGAACATTCAGTACTTC CASSFRLAGGTPNIQYF
TRBD2 - TRBJ2-2 TRBV5-1 TGCGCCAGCAGCTTCGGGCTAGCGGGGACCGGGGAGCTGTTTTTT CASSFGLAGTGELFF
- - TRBJ2-7 TRBV7-2 TGTGCCAGCAGCTTAGCGGGAGATCCCTACGAGCAGTACTTC CASSLAGDPYEQYF
- - TRBJ2-1 TRBV30 TGTGCCTGGACGGGGACACTTAACAATGAGCAGTTCTTC CAWTGTLNNEQFF
- - TRBJ1-1 TRBV30 TGTGCCTGGAGCCGGACGGACAGTAACACTGAAGCTTTCTTT CAWSRTDSNTEAFF